The 27 T cell receptor beta chains in this list originate from one sample, sequenced in a study of response to subunit inactivated influenza vaccine. Each CDR3 protein gets one entry after TCRdb re-called the RT-PCR reads with MiXCR. The sample has 700,000 to 800,000 distinct CDR3 sequences, 18% seen once. Sequencing was performed on PBMCs from blood, taken roughly 5 days after vaccination. Every receptor here comes from a man aged 50-60 years who received an inactivated influenza vaccine.

The V and J genes are TRBV7-8 and TRBJ2-1, with TRBD2 matching 7 bases. Germline values: CDR1 SGHVS, CDR2 FQNEAQ. The CDR3 is 15 residues long. Trimming cost V 4 bases and J 2 bases; bases outside gene matches: 5. The CDR3 here is CASSSLGGAYNEQFF. The CDR3 nucleotides are TGTGCCAGCAGCTCTCTGGGGGGGGCCTACAATGAGCAGTTCTTC.

This chain uses TRBV24-1 with TRBJ2-5; TRBD2 agrees at 7 bases. The junction had 8 bases not matched to a gene; V was cut back by 0 bases and J by 5 bases. Germline V gene data show CDR1 as KGHDR and CDR2 as SFDVKD. The CDR3 sequence is 16 residues long. CDR3 sequence (DNA): TGTGCCACCAGTGATTTGCCTAGCGGTGACGTGGAGACCCAGTACTTC. Encoded protein: CATSDLPSGDVETQYF.

This sequence joins TRBV12-3 or TRBV12-4 and TRBJ2-2; 10 bases map to TRBD1. The CDR3 runs 15 residues. V shed 5 bases and J 3 bases; nucleotides not matched to a gene: 3. The CDR3 sequence is CASSKDRGDTGELFF. The CDR3 DNA sequence: TGTGCCAGCAGTAAGGACAGGGGGGACACCGGGGAGCTGTTTTTT.

This rearrangement joins TRBV6-2 or TRBV6-3 to TRBJ1-6, with D possibly TRBD1 on 6 matching bases. The germline V gene has CDR1 MNHEY and CDR2 SVGEGT. The CDR3 sequence is 14 residues long. Deletions cut 10 bases from V and 4 bases from J, with 14 bases between. The CDR3 DNA reads TGTGCCACCCTGCGCCAGGGGTATAATTCACCCCTCCACTTT. Translating it yields CATLRQGYNSPLHF.

This clonotype was counted at least ten times. The chain recombines TRBV5-6 with TRBJ2-5; TRBD2 matches at 7 bases. Germline-derived CDR1 and CDR2 are SGHDT and YYEEEE. The V and J ends lost 4 bases and 5 bases, in that order; junction bases with no gene match: 8. This CDR3 is 14 amino acids long. DNA for the CDR3: TGTGCCAGCAGCGGGACCGGGACTACTGAGACCCAGTACTTC. It encodes CASSGTGTTETQYF.

This clonotype has more than one count but fewer than ten. This rearrangement joins TRBV27 to TRBJ1-2; TRBD1 matches at 10 bases. V dropped 3 bases and J dropped 5; count of bases not matched to a gene: 3. Germline CDR1 and CDR2: MNHEY and SMNVEV (reference sequence). This CDR3 contains 14 residues. The CDR3, as DNA: TGTGCCAGCAGTTTCCGGGACAGGGGTTATGGCTACACCTTC. It yields the protein CASSFRDRGYGYTF.

The CDR3 DNA is TGTGCCAGCAGCTTGGTTAGCGGGAGTAGAAACATTCAGTACTTC. Its translation: CASSLVSGSRNIQYF. V and J are TRBV5-6 and TRBJ2-4; 9 bases are shared with TRBD2. The CDR3 totals 15 residues. Losses at the gene ends were 0 bases for V and 6 bases for J; bases not matched to a gene: 4. The germline V gene encodes CDR1 SGHDT and CDR2 YYEEEE.

This chain uses TRBV6-2 or TRBV6-3 with TRBJ2-7, with D unresolved. CDR3 length: 13 amino acids. CDR1 is MNHEY, CDR2 SVGEGT, per germline. Trimming pared 0 bases from V and 3 bases from J, leaving 6 bases between. CDR3 in DNA: TGTGCCAGCAGTTACTCCATGAGCTACGAGCAGTACTTC. This encodes CASSYSMSYEQYF.

The chain is built from TRBV28 and TRBJ1-2; TRBD1 matches 8 bases. V was clipped by 5 bases and J by 2 bases; unmatched bases: 4. Germline CDR1 reads MDHEN; CDR2 reads SYDVKM. This CDR3 has 14 amino acids. CDR3 in DNA: TGTGCCAGCAGTACCACAGGGGGGAACTATGGCTACACCTTC. Its translation: CASSTTGGNYGYTF.

CDR3 bases: TGTGCCATCAGAGCGGGGGGACTAACCGGGGAGCTGTTTTTT. This gives the protein CAIRAGGLTGELFF. V usage is TRBV10-3 and J usage is TRBJ2-2, with 9 nucleotides matching TRBD2. Germline values: CDR1 ENHRY, CDR2 SYGVKD. Trimming removed 6 bases from V and 5 bases from J; junction bases left unmatched: 4. The CDR3 spans 14 residues.

This clonotype was seen a handful of times. The chain couples TRBV4-3 to TRBJ2-1; 9 bases line up with TRBD1. V lost 0 bases and J lost 2; bases outside the gene matches: 11. Germline loops: CDR1 LGHNA, CDR2 YSLEER. The CDR3 is 19 residues long. CDR3 loop: CASSQEIFRDREPYNEQFF. The CDR3 region has the DNA TGCGCCAGCAGCCAAGAGATTTTTCGGGACAGGGAGCCCTACAATGAGCAGTTCTTC.

J is TRBJ2-2 and V is TRBV7-2, with 10 bases lining up with TRBD1. The trim removed 5 bases at V and 5 bases at J, leaving 5 bases unmatched. Germline V gene lookup returns CDR1 SGHTA and CDR2 FQGNSA. The CDR3 runs 15 residues. CDR3 sequence: CASSRQGAQTGELFF. For the CDR3, the DNA is TGTGCCAGCAGCCGACAGGGGGCGCAAACCGGGGAGCTGTTTTTT.

The chain uses TRBV4-2 and TRBJ2-1, with TRBD2 as a possible D gene (6 bases). The CDR3 is 13 residues long. In germline, CDR1 is LGHNA, CDR2 YNFKEQ. Trimming took off 4 bases at V and 5 bases at J, with 9 bases between the two ends. The CDR3 reads CASSPRENNEQFF. As DNA, the CDR3 is TGTGCCAGCAGCCCACGGGAGAACAATGAGCAGTTCTTC.

This chain uses TRBV5-1 with TRBJ1-1; perhaps TRBD1 as D (6 bases). V gave up 2 bases and J gave up 0 bases, with 17 bases separating them. The CDR3 has 17 residues. Germline V gene data show CDR1 as SGHRS and CDR2 as YFSETQ. The CDR3: CASSLDRGDNLNTEAFF. In DNA form, the CDR3 reads TGCGCCAGCAGCTTAGACCGAGGGGACAACCTGAACACTGAAGCTTTCTTT.

In its sample, this clonotype was seen a few times. The chain has TRBV12-3 or TRBV12-4 and TRBJ2-7; weak D call: TRBD1 (5 bases). V was shortened by 6 bases and J by 0 bases, with 9 bases between the two germline ends. The CDR3 consists of 13 residues. Here the CDR3 DNA reads TGTGCCAGCAGAGCCGACAGCTCCTACGAGCAGTACTTC. Translating gives CASRADSSYEQYF.

This clonotype was recorded a few times. The chain joins TRBV6-5 to TRBJ1-1, with 7 nucleotides matching TRBD1. Trimming removed 6 bases from V and 11 bases from J; junction bases left unmatched: 18. The CDR3 loop spans 15 amino acids. The germline gives CDR1 MNHEY, CDR2 SVGAGI. The CDR3 DNA reads as TGTGCCAGCAGCTACCGGGCAGGGGGGGATCTTGATGCTTTCTTT. Protein sequence: CASSYRAGGDLDAFF.

This clonotype was detected a few times. The chain recombines TRBV5-1 with TRBJ2-3, with D perhaps TRBD2 (6 bases). Per the germline V gene, CDR1 is SGHRS and CDR2 is YFSETQ. V shed 1 base and J shed 2 bases, with 11 bases lying between them. CDR3 length equals 15 residues. This chain's CDR3 is CASSLNGGNTDTQYF. CDR3 nucleotide sequence: TGCGCCAGCAGCTTGAACGGGGGAAACACAGATACGCAGTATTTT. Variable domain in full (rest from reference TRBV5-1 and TRBJ2-3): KAGVTQTPRYLIKTRGQQVTLSCSPISGHRSVSWYQQTPGQGLQFLFEYFSETQRNKGNFPGRFSGRQFSNSRSEMNVSTLELGDSALYLCASSLNGGNTDTQYFGPGTRLTVL.

In this sample, this clonotype turned up a few times. V usage is TRBV5-5 and J usage is TRBJ2-1; maybe TRBD1 (6 bases). This CDR3 contains 15 residues. Germline V lookup: CDR1 SGHKS, CDR2 YYEKEE (reference sequence). The ends were cut back, 4 bases at V and 14 bases at J, with 25 bases in the middle. The CDR3: CASSTPGTPGRGKFF. Written as DNA, the CDR3 is TGTGCCAGCAGCACACCCGGGACACCGGGCCGAGGGAAGTTCTTC.

This clonotype was counted a few times. The chain couples TRBV7-9 to TRBJ2-4; D is perhaps TRBD1 (5 bases). V was shortened by 2 bases and J by 8 bases, with 13 bases between the two germline ends. CDR3 length equals 14 residues. CDR1 is SEHNR and CDR2 is FQNEAQ in the germline V gene (reference sequence). CDR3 bases: TGTGCCAGCAGCTTATACACAGGCTCGGACATTCAGTACTTC. Translated, it gives CASSLYTGSDIQYF.

This clonotype occurred many times. The V call is TRBV10-3, the J call TRBJ2-7; no definite D call. This CDR3 is built from 12 residues. Germline V gene data show CDR1 as ENHRY and CDR2 as SYGVKD. V was cut by 4 bases and J by 2 bases, with 6 bases left in between. The CDR3 reads CAISATTYEQYF. The CDR3 bases are TGTGCCATCAGTGCCACAACCTACGAGCAGTACTTC.

The chain has TRBV12-3 or TRBV12-4 and TRBJ1-4, with no clear D. Trimming pared 3 bases from V and 5 bases from J, leaving 10 bases between. The CDR3 covers 14 residues. The CDR3 DNA sequence: TGTGCCAGCAGTTTGGGCCGGAAAAATGAAAAACTGTTTTTT. Translating gives CASSLGRKNEKLFF.

Many counts were recorded for this clonotype. The J gene is TRBJ1-1, the V gene TRBV20-1; 7 positions agree with TRBD1. Germline assignment: CDR1 DFQATT and CDR2 SNEGSKA (reference sequence). The CDR3 has 15 amino acids. The junction had 11 bases not matched to a gene; V was cut back by 6 bases and J by 1 base. The CDR3 spells CSALAIDRENTEAFF. The CDR3 DNA is TGCAGTGCACTAGCGATCGACAGGGAGAACACTGAAGCTTTCTTT.

This chain joins TRBV4-3 and TRBJ2-1; TRBD2 matches at 9 bases. Germline loops: CDR1 LGHNA, CDR2 YSLEER. The CDR3 is 16 amino acids. V was pared by 1 base and J by 8 bases, with 9 bases of the junction left unmatched. CDR3 DNA sequence: TGCGCCAGCAGCCAAGGTAGTTCTAGCGGGGCCTATGAGCAGTTCTTC. Encoded protein: CASSQGSSSGAYEQFF.

This rearrangement joins TRBV20-1 to TRBJ2-7; a weak D match, TRBD1 (6 bases). Germline assignment: CDR1 DFQATT and CDR2 SNEGSKA (reference sequence). Between the trimmed V and J ends, which lost 2 bases and 4 bases, there was a span of 21 bases. This CDR3 is 16 amino acids long. The CDR3 loop is CSARSSRLGRGYEQYF. The CDR3, as DNA: TGCAGTGCTAGAAGTAGTCGGCTTGGCAGGGGATACGAGCAGTACTTC.

The chain joins TRBV15 to TRBJ2-7; D perhaps matches TRBD2 (6 bases). Germline V lookup: CDR1 LNHNV, CDR2 YYDKDF (reference sequence). The V and J ends lost 6 bases and 0 bases respectively, with 9 bases between them. This CDR3 is built from 13 residues. In nucleotides, the CDR3 is TGTGCCACCAGAGACGGGAGCTCCTACGAGCAGTACTTC. It is translated as CATRDGSSYEQYF.

The gene calls are TRBV12-3 or TRBV12-4 and TRBJ1-2; 10 nucleotides line up with TRBD1. V lost 5 bases to trimming and J lost 7 bases; unmatched junction nucleotides: 1. The CDR3 extends over 12 amino acids. The CDR3: CASSGTGAGYTF. The CDR3 DNA sequence: TGTGCCAGCAGTGGGACAGGGGCTGGCTACACCTTC.

The rearrangement joins TRBV20-1 to TRBJ2-7; D might be TRBD2 (5 bases). There are 14 residues in the CDR3. V was shortened by 1 base and J by 0 bases, with 10 bases between the two germline ends. Germline V gives CDR1 DFQATT, CDR2 SNEGSKA (reference sequence). The CDR3 loop reads CSARGTRNSYEQYF. The DNA for the CDR3 is TGCAGTGCTAGAGGAACTAGAAACTCCTACGAGCAGTACTTC.